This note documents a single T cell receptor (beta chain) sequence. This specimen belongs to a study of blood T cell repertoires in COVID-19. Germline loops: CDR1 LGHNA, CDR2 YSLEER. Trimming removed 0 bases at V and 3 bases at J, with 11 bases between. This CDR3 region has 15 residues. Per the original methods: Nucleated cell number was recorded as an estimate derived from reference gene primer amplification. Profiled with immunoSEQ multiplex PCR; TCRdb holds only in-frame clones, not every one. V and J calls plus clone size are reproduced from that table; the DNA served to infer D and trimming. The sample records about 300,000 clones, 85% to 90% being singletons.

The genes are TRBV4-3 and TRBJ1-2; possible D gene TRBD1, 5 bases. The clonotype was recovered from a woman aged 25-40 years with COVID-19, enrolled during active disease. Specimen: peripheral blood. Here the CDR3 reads CASSQDILRDYGYTF. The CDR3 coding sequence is TGCGCCAGCAGCCAAGATATTCTCAGGGACTATGGCTACACCTTC.